The 26 T cell receptor beta chains below were found in one sample sequenced in a study of human T cells and chemical hapten exposure listed by TCRdb under 2021. What the time point label conveys for this sample: patch test 2, 6 weeks after DPC sensitization. The treatment or condition label, as the study defines it: therapeutic diphenylcyclopropenone sensitization with weekly scalp DPC. Receptor libraries were prepared by RACE. TCRdb records NextSeq 500 as the sequencer. TCRdb reprocessed the public reads (quality trimming at Q25 with fastp, clone calling with MiXCR) and kept in-frame beta chains. For every CDR3 protein sequence, its rows merge into one entry that carries the most common genes and DNA. The sample includes about 95,000 distinct CDR3 sequences, with about 10% observed a single time. In total, the top ten clones hold about 3% of the sample. The sequencing here drew on whole blood, taken in connection with sensitization to the hapten diphenylcyclopropenone (DPC). All receptors derive from a woman in her forties with alopecia areata. Some clones in this sample may be carry-over from other donors' samples.

This clonotype has only a few counts. The chain joins TRBV5-1 to TRBJ2-3; TRBD2 aligns across 8 bases. After removal of 5 bases from V and 3 bases from J, the junction contained 5 bases not matched to a gene. CDR3 length: 14 residues. Germline V lookup: CDR1 SGHRS, CDR2 YFSETQ. The CDR3 protein is CASRESGSTDTQYF. The CDR3 region has the DNA TGCGCCAGCAGGGAAAGCGGGAGTACAGATACGCAGTATTTT.

The rearrangement links TRBV15 to TRBJ2-2; D could derive from TRBD1 or TRBD2 (5 bases each). Germline V lookup: CDR1 LNHNV, CDR2 YYDKDF (reference sequence). V was cut by 9 bases and J by 2 bases, with 13 bases left in between. The CDR3 loop spans 14 amino acids. The CDR3 reads CATGRTGNTGELFF. DNA of the CDR3: TGTGCCACGGGACGGACTGGCAACACCGGGGAGCTGTTTTTT. The entire variable domain, with the rest obtained from reference TRBV15 and TRBJ2-2, is as follows: DAMVIQNPRYQVTQFGKPVTLSCSQTLNHNVMYWYQQKSSQAPKLLFHYYDKDFNNEADTPDNFQSRRPNTSFCFLDIRSPGLGDTAMYLCATGRTGNTGELFFGEGSRLTVL.

In this sample, this clonotype turned up a few times. The chain links TRBV28 to TRBJ2-1; D is uncertain. Trimming took 3 bases from V and 5 from J, leaving 11 bases between them. This CDR3 spans 14 amino acids. CDR1 and CDR2 (germline): MDHEN, SYDVKM. CDR3 sequence (DNA): TGTGCCAGCAGTTTCCTTACGGGCGACAATGAGCAGTTCTTC. Its protein product is CASSFLTGDNEQFF.

This chain uses TRBV7-2 with TRBJ1-2, with D possibly TRBD1 on 5 matching bases. This CDR3 region has 15 residues. V dropped 4 bases and J dropped 7 bases, with 19 bases sitting between them. From germline, CDR1 is SGHTA and CDR2 FQGNSA. The CDR3 reads CASSSGGGEQRGYTF. The CDR3 region has the DNA TGTGCCAGCAGCTCCGGGGGAGGGGAACAACGTGGCTACACCTTC.

In this sample, this clonotype turned up a few times. The chain is built from TRBV5-6 and TRBJ1-2, with 7 bases fitting TRBD1. This CDR3 comprises 14 residues. The V and J ends lost 4 bases and 3 bases, in that order; junction bases with no gene match: 6. Germline V gives CDR1 SGHDT, CDR2 YYEEEE. This CDR3 is CASSPTGTHYGYTF. The DNA of the CDR3 is TGTGCCAGCAGCCCGACAGGGACCCACTATGGCTACACCTTC.

Ten or more counts support this clonotype. V gene TRBV21-1 combines with J gene TRBJ1-3; the table assigns TRBD1, which was not confirmed against the DNA. TRBV21-1 is annotated as a pseudogene. This CDR3 has 16 amino acids. This chain's CDR3 is CASSKLPRAAGNTIYF. CDR3 nucleotide sequence: TGTGCCAGCAGCAAACTCCCCAGGGCGGCTGGAAACACCATATATTTT.

The table lists this clonotype with many counts. V gene TRBV2 combines with J gene TRBJ1-6; 8 bases fit TRBD1. Germline V gives CDR1 SNHLY, CDR2 FYNNEI. This CDR3 region has 17 residues. Losses at the gene ends were 5 bases for V and 0 bases for J; bases not matched to a gene: 6. CDR3 in DNA: TGTGCCAGCAGTACAGACAGGGGCAGCTCCTATAATTCACCCCTCCACTTT. Its protein product is CASSTDRGSSYNSPLHF.

This clonotype has only a few counts. V gene TRBV7-9 combines with J gene TRBJ2-5, with D possibly being TRBD1 (6 bases). This CDR3 contains 14 residues. Germline lookup yields CDR1 SEHNR and CDR2 FQNEAQ (reference sequence). V lost 5 bases, J lost 3 bases, and 13 bases lay in between. The CDR3 nucleotides read TGTGCCAGCAGCGGGCGGACAGTTGAAGAGACCCAGTACTTC. Translated, it gives CASSGRTVEETQYF.

V and J are TRBV24-1 and TRBJ2-7, with D possibly TRBD2 on 6 matching bases. CDR3 size: 13 residues. Trimming removed 4 bases at V and 6 bases at J, with 12 bases between. CDR1 is KGHDR and CDR2 is SFDVKD in the germline V gene. DNA of the CDR3: TGTGCCACCAGTGAAGAGGGGACTCGCGAGCAGTACTTC. Translated, it gives CATSEEGTREQYF.

In its sample, this clonotype was seen a few times. V is TRBV6-6 and J is TRBJ1-2; 9 nucleotides line up with TRBD1. This CDR3 is built from 12 residues. The V segment lost 8 bases and the J segment 8 bases; nucleotides outside the gene matches: 6. Germline V gene sequence: CDR1 MNHNY, CDR2 SVGAGI (reference sequence). For the CDR3, the DNA is TGTGCCAGCTCCGGGACAGGGTTGGGCTACACCTTC. Amino acid sequence: CASSGTGLGYTF.

This chain connects TRBV4-2 to TRBJ1-3, with a weak D call TRBD1 (6 bases). The V end lost 1 base, the J end lost 4 bases, and 14 bases lay between the germline ends. The V gene's germline CDR1 is LGHNA and CDR2 YNFKEQ. The CDR3 loop spans 16 amino acids. CDR3 sequence reads: CASSQAGGRWGNTIYF. The CDR3 DNA is TGTGCCAGCAGCCAAGCGGGGGGCAGGTGGGGAAACACCATATATTTT.

V usage is TRBV11-2 and J usage is TRBJ2-1; tentatively, D is TRBD2 (5 bases). With 0 bases removed from V and 3 bases from J, the gap between germline ends came to 12 bases. This CDR3 region has 16 residues. Germline-derived CDR1 and CDR2 are SGHAT and FQNNGV. The CDR3 bases are TGTGCCAGCAGCTTAGATTGGGGAGCGGTCTACAATGAGCAGTTCTTC. Translated, it gives CASSLDWGAVYNEQFF.

This clonotype occurred many times. The chain joins TRBV19 to TRBJ2-7; maybe TRBD2 (5 bases). Trimming left V 6 bases short and J 0 bases short, with 12 bases between. The CDR3 sequence is 14 residues long. Germline CDR1 is LNHDA and CDR2 is SQIVND (reference sequence). CDR3 bases: TGTGCCAGTAGCAGGACGGGGAGCTCCTACGAGCAGTACTTC. Translating it yields CASSRTGSSYEQYF.

The CDR3 coding sequence is TGCGCGGGAGACAGGGGGAGAACCGGGGAGCTGTTTTTT. Protein product: CAGDRGRTGELFF. The V call is TRBV29-1, the J call TRBJ2-2; TRBD1 agrees at 9 bases. Looked up from germline, CDR1 is SQVTM and CDR2 is ANQGSEA. The CDR3 totals 13 residues.

V usage is TRBV6-6 and J usage is TRBJ2-2; perhaps TRBD2 as D (5 bases). Per the germline V gene, CDR1 is MNHNY and CDR2 is SVGAGI (reference sequence). This CDR3 is 15 amino acids long. Trimming shortened V by 5 bases and J by 6 bases, and 16 bases separated the two germline ends. CDR3 sequence reads: CASSDTRGIAGELFF. The CDR3 DNA is TGTGCCAGCAGTGATACCCGAGGGATAGCCGGGGAGCTGTTTTTT.

This clonotype was detected only a few times. V is TRBV18 and J is TRBJ2-3; D unresolved. CDR1 KGHSH and CDR2 LQKENI come from the germline V gene. The CDR3 loop spans 13 amino acids. V was clipped by 2 bases and J by 6 bases, with 9 bases between them. CDR3 sequence (DNA): TGTGCCAGCTCACCAGACTCCATGGATACGCAGTATTTT. Protein product: CASSPDSMDTQYF.

This clonotype has at least ten counts. V is TRBV6-6 and J is TRBJ1-6; D perhaps matches TRBD1 (5 bases). In germline, CDR1 is MNHNY, CDR2 SVGAGI (reference sequence). This CDR3 is 18 amino acids long. Trimming shortened V by 5 bases and J by 0 bases, and 17 bases separated the two germline ends. In nucleotides, the CDR3 is TGTGCCAGCAGTCCCTTCCCGGGGGGTAGCTCCTATAATTCACCCCTCCACTTT. This encodes CASSPFPGGSSYNSPLHF.

This clonotype was detected ten times or more. The chain uses TRBV12-3 or TRBV12-4 and TRBJ1-3; a weak D match, TRBD1 (5 bases). The CDR3 loop spans 13 amino acids. Deletions cut 7 bases from V and 3 bases from J, with 10 bases between. CDR3 residues: CASNQGRGNTIYF. For the CDR3, the DNA is TGTGCCAGCAACCAGGGTCGTGGAAACACCATATATTTT.

V and J are TRBV20-1 and TRBJ2-3; possibly TRBD2 for D (5 bases). The CDR3 is made up of 14 amino acids. The V and J ends lost 0 bases and 9 bases respectively, with 16 bases between them. The germline V gene encodes CDR1 DFQATT and CDR2 SNEGSKA (reference sequence). The CDR3 DNA reads as TGCAGTGCTAGAGAACATCCCGGGGAGTACACGCAGTATTTT. The encoded protein is CSAREHPGEYTQYF.

In this sample, this clonotype turned up a few times. This rearrangement joins TRBV11-2 to TRBJ2-7; 9 nucleotides line up with TRBD2. CDR1 SGHAT and CDR2 FQNNGV come from the germline V gene. V gave up 0 bases and J gave up 5 bases; unmatched junction bases: 2. This CDR3 region has 14 residues. CDR3 sequence: CASSLDGTSNEQYF. CDR3 sequence (DNA): TGTGCCAGCAGCTTAGATGGGACTAGCAACGAGCAGTACTTC.

This clonotype was detected only a few times. This chain uses TRBV20-1 with TRBJ2-7, with D unresolved. This CDR3 spans 11 amino acids. Trimming took off 5 bases at V and 2 bases at J, with 7 bases between the two ends. Looked up from germline, CDR1 is DFQATT and CDR2 is SNEGSKA (reference sequence). The CDR3: CSAQRTYEQYF. CDR3 DNA sequence: TGCAGTGCTCAAAGGACCTACGAGCAGTACTTC.

The chain is built from TRBV7-9 and TRBJ2-7; 11 positions agree with TRBD1. Trimming cost V 5 bases and J 2 bases; bases outside gene matches: 8. The CDR3 runs 16 residues. The V gene's germline CDR1 is SEHNR and CDR2 FQNEAQ (reference sequence). The CDR3 loop reads CASSPGPGQGAYEQYF. The CDR3 bases are TGTGCCAGCAGCCCCGGGCCGGGACAGGGGGCCTACGAGCAGTACTTC. The variable domain in full, with the rest retrieved from reference TRBV7-9 and TRBJ2-7, is DTGVSQNPRHKITKRGQNVTFRCDPISEHNRLYWYRQTLGQGPEFLTYFQNEAQLEKSRLLSDRFSAERPKGSFSTLEIQRTEQGDSAMYLCASSPGPGQGAYEQYFGPGTRLTVT.

The rearrangement uses TRBV6-5 and TRBJ1-4, with 8 bases matching TRBD1. There are 13 residues in the CDR3. Germline V CDR1 and CDR2: MNHEY, SVGAGI. V gave up 6 bases and J gave up 10 bases; unmatched junction bases: 7. The DNA for the CDR3 is TGTGCCAGCAGGGACAGGGTGTCGGGAAAACTGTTTTTT. Translating it yields CASRDRVSGKLFF.

The rearrangement joins TRBV20-1 to TRBJ2-3; D gene unclear. The V gene lost 6 bases and the J gene lost 3 bases, with 19 bases spanning the gap. Germline loops: CDR1 DFQATT, CDR2 SNEGSKA (reference sequence). The CDR3 is 15 amino acids. The CDR3: CSAPCGMERTDTQYF. The CDR3 nucleotides are TGCAGTGCCCCTTGTGGGATGGAAAGGACAGATACGCAGTATTTT.

The table lists this clonotype with a few counts. V and J are TRBV29-1 and TRBJ2-1; 8 bases match TRBD2. V lost 6 bases to trimming and J lost 7 bases; unmatched junction nucleotides: 11. The CDR3 is 14 amino acids. From germline, CDR1 is SQVTM and CDR2 ANQGSEA. The CDR3 protein is CSVRRTSRDNEQFF. The CDR3 nucleotides are TGCAGCGTACGAAGGACTAGCCGGGATAATGAGCAGTTCTTC.

This clonotype showed up many times. The chain has TRBV5-4 and TRBJ1-1, with 12 nucleotides matching TRBD1. Germline V lookup: CDR1 SGHNT, CDR2 YYREEE (reference sequence). The CDR3 has 19 residues. With 1 base clipped from V and 4 bases from J, the junction kept 14 bases outside the gene matches. CDR3 in amino acids: CASSLNRDRGRIGGTEAFF. For the CDR3, the DNA is TGTGCCAGCAGCTTGAACAGGGACAGGGGGCGAATTGGTGGCACTGAAGCTTTCTTT.